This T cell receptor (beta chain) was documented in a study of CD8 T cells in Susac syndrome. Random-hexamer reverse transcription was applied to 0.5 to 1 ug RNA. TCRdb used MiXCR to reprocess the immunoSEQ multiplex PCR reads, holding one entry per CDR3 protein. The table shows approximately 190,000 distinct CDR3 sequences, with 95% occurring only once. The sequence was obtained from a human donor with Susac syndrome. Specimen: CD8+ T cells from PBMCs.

The CDR3 loop is CASSFGDATNEKLFF. The CDR3 DNA sequence: TGCGCCAGCAGCTTCGGAGATGCAACTAATGAAAAACTGTTTTTT. This rearrangement joins TRBV5-1 to TRBJ1-4; D is ambiguous. Trimming pared 2 bases from V and 0 bases from J, leaving 8 bases between. Germline loops: CDR1 SGHRS, CDR2 YFSETQ. CDR3 length: 15 amino acids.